The clone carrying this T cell receptor (beta chain) has a count of ten or more. This entry belongs to a study of T cells after yellow fever vaccination. With 0 bases removed from V and 10 bases from J, the gap between germline ends came to 15 bases. CDR1 is SGHTA and CDR2 is FQGTGA in the germline V gene. The CDR3 spans 14 residues. From the 5' RACE reads, TCRdb called clonotypes with MiXCR, one entry per CDR3 protein. Of about 130,000 distinct CDR3 sequences listed, 6.5% to 8% are singletons. The specimen comprised CD4+ T cells sorted from PBMCs, sampled around 10 days after the first yellow fever vaccination. This TCR derives from a man aged 18 to 29 who received the YFV17D yellow fever vaccine. The chain couples TRBV7-3 to TRBJ1-1; D not resolved. CDR3 nucleotides: TGTGCCAGCAGCTTAACGAGCGTGGATCCGGGAGCTTTCTTT. It translates to CASSLTSVDPGAFF.